The T cell receptor beta chain under discussion was sequenced for a study of blood T cell repertoires in COVID-19. In the authors' workflow: The authors estimated nucleated cell counts from reference gene primer amplification. The protocol was immunoSEQ multiplex PCR, while the TCRdb copy is restricted to in-frame clones and leaves out a portion. V, J and clone size derive from that table, while D and trimming were established from the DNA sequence. The table records around 180,000 clones, 86% of them present only once. This CDR3 region has 11 residues. V gave up 0 bases and J gave up 9 bases, with 3 bases separating them. Germline CDR1 reads MGHRA; CDR2 reads YSYEKL.

The chain has TRBV4-1 and TRBJ2-1; D remains ambiguous. The sequence derives from a woman in her twenties or thirties who had recovered from COVID-19. The sample was PBMCs or T cells enriched from blood (not recorded which). The CDR3 region is CASSQDGEQFF. CDR3 DNA sequence: TGCGCCAGCAGCCAAGACGGTGAGCAGTTCTTC.